This entry concerns a single T cell receptor (beta chain). A second PCR, run for about 7 to 11 cycles, used a sample-barcoded 5' primer plus a J-beta primer mix. TCRdb recomputed calls from the 5' RACE reads with MiXCR, one row per CDR3 protein. The repertoire holds hundreds of thousands of distinct CDR3 sequences, with more than 45% as singletons. Healthy Caucasian individuals from Russia aged 6 to 90 served as donors. Looked up from germline, CDR1 is SQVTM and CDR2 is ANQGSEA. J gave up 2 bases and V 7 bases, and 4 bases lay outside the gene matches. This CDR3 has 14 amino acids. This entry is derived from a study of blood T cells in healthy people across ages. For the study at large: Template switching retrieved approximately one barcoded beta molecule for each two T cells.

What was sequenced was blood. This chain uses TRBV29-1 with TRBJ2-5; the match to TRBD2 covers 13 bases. The sequence was obtained from a woman aged 80 or over in good health. DNA for the CDR3: TGCAGCGCGCTACTAGCGGGGGGGCAAGAGACCCAGTACTTC. Translating gives CSALLAGGQETQYF.